This entry lists 4 T cell receptor beta chains sequenced from one sample in a study of cytomegalovirus exposure and HLA in healthy donors. Repertoires were generated with immunoSEQ multiplex PCR, while TCRdb's copy carries only in-frame clones and drops some. The table shows 100,000 to 150,000 clones, with roughly 89% occurring only once. Sequencing input: PBMCs. The receptors here all came from a woman under 30 in good health and CMV-seronegative.

The chain is built from TRBV5-1 and TRBJ2-7; weak D call: TRBD1 (6 bases). There are 14 residues in the CDR3. Germline CDR1 SGHRS, CDR2 YFSETQ. V dropped 0 bases and J dropped 5 bases, with 12 bases sitting between them. Here the CDR3 reads CASSLEGQPNEQYF. CDR3 DNA sequence: TGCGCCAGCAGCTTGGAGGGACAACCTAACGAGCAGTACTTC.

The V and J genes are TRBV30 and TRBJ1-1; D possibly corresponds to TRBD1 (6 bases). There are 13 residues in the CDR3. V shed 3 bases and J shed 6 bases, with 14 bases lying between them. CDR1 and CDR2 (germline): GTSNPN, SVGIG (reference sequence). CDR3 sequence reads: CAWRGGEWSEAFF. CDR3 in DNA: TGTGCCTGGAGAGGGGGGGAATGGTCTGAAGCTTTCTTT.

The rearrangement uses TRBV9 and TRBJ2-7; D is undetermined. CDR1 is SGDLS and CDR2 is YYNGEE in the germline V gene. V was shortened by 0 bases and J by 0 bases, with 7 bases between the two germline ends. The CDR3 covers 14 residues. The CDR3 sequence: CASSVAVGSYEQYF. The CDR3 nucleotides read TGTGCCAGCAGCGTAGCTGTCGGCTCCTACGAGCAGTACTTC.

The rearrangement joins TRBV7-6 to TRBJ1-2; TRBD1 matches 7 bases. CDR1 and CDR2 from the germline V gene are SGHVS and FNYEAQ. The CDR3 spans 14 residues. With V trimmed by 1 base and J by 8 bases, 7 bases remained unmatched. CDR3 coding DNA: TGTGCCAGCAGCTTAGGCCGACAGGGCGGCGGCTACACCTTC. Protein product: CASSLGRQGGGYTF.